This T cell receptor (beta chain) was captured by sequencing in a study of T cell clonotyping in hematopoietic cell transplantation. Blood collection times were about day -28 and days 30, 100, 180 posttransplant. Comment on this clone: Its matching antigen is unknown.

Study-wide results and caveats: Recipient TCR diversity dropped after transplant; expanded clonotypes rose from day 30 to 180. Few recipient clonotypes overlapped donors; over 95% were de novo at given depth. Without cell sorting, CD4 versus CD8 contributions remain unresolved.

The protocol was immunoSEQ multiplex PCR, while the TCRdb copy is restricted to in-frame clones and leaves out a portion. The table has more than 7,000 clones, about 91% seen once. Trimming removed 6 bases from V and 6 bases from J; junction bases left unmatched: 8. This CDR3 has 15 residues. CDR1 SEHNR and CDR2 FQNEAQ come from the germline V gene (reference sequence). Sample: PBMCs, taken 30 days after allogeneic stem cell transplant. V and J are TRBV7-9 and TRBJ2-5; 12 bases are a match to TRBD1. The receptor's source is a female patient aged 45-60 years who had an allogeneic stem cell transplant from an unrelated donor, so the T cells may come from the graft donor. Some clones in this sample may be carry-over from other donors' samples. This chain's CDR3 is CASSSGTGGRKTQYF. In DNA, the CDR3 is TGTGCCAGCAGTAGCGGGACAGGGGGCCGTAAGACCCAGTACTTC.